This T cell receptor beta chain comes out of a study of T cell changes during pregnancy in multiple sclerosis. This clone has just one count. Germline assignment: CDR1 SGHNT and CDR2 YYREEE (reference sequence). This CDR3 region has 14 residues. V was pared by 4 bases and J by 6 bases, with 17 bases between. The method was immunoSEQ multiplex PCR; TCRdb's version includes in-frame clones alone and lacks a portion of them. The data hold about 89,000 clones, with around 94% observed a single time. The sequence was collected from a female donor with multiple sclerosis, enrolled in a pregnancy study. The source material was peripheral blood, sampled in the third trimester of pregnancy. V usage is TRBV5-4 and J usage is TRBJ2-7, with D possibly matching TRBD1 (6 bases). The DNA for the CDR3 is TGTGCCAGCAGCCCGTACGGACAGTTCGGCGAGCAGTACTTC. Residues: CASSPYGQFGEQYF.